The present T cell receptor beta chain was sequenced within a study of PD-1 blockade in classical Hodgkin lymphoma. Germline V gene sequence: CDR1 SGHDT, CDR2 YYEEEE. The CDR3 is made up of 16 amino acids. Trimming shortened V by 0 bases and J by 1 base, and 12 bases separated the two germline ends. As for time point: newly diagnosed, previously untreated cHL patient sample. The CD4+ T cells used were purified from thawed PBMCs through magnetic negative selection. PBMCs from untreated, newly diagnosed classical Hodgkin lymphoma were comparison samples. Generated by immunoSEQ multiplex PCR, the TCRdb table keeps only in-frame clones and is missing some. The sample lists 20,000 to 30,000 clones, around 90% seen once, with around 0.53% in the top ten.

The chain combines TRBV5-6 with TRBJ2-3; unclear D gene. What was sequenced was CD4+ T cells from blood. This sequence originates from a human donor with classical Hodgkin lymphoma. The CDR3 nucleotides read TGTGCCAGCAGCTTGGGAACAACCGAGGGCACAGATACGCAGTATTTT. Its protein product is CASSLGTTEGTDTQYF.